The clone carrying this TCR beta chain was counted a few times. The antigen is not known. This specimen belongs to a study of T cell clonotyping in hematopoietic cell transplantation. The table came from immunoSEQ multiplex PCR; TCRdb's copy has only in-frame clones and leaves some out. The repertoire holds roughly 12,000 clones, roughly 53% seen once, with 10% to 11% in the top ten. The CDR3 is 15 amino acids. V lost 5 bases, J lost 5 bases, and 19 bases lay in between. Germline V CDR1 and CDR2: SGHDT, YYEEEE. Overall study findings and caveats: Few recipient clonotypes overlapped donors; over 95% were de novo at given depth. After transplant, recipient diversity fell while pathologically expanded clonotypes grew through day 180. Graft donor and pretransplant recipient Inverse Simpson Index values predicted broader posttransplant TCR diversity.

Sequences were obtained from peripheral blood mononuclear cells. The receptor comes from a man aged 50 to 60 in good health. Some clones in this sample may be carry-over from other donors' samples. This chain joins TRBV5-6 and TRBJ1-2; perhaps TRBD1 as D (6 bases). The CDR3 reads CASRMRGHIQYGYTF. The CDR3 DNA is TGTGCCAGCAGGATGAGGGGACACATCCAGTATGGCTACACCTTC.